This T cell receptor beta chain comes out of a study of T cell responses to AZD1222 COVID-19 vaccine. Study-level background: Samples with a second dose at about 4 or about 12 weeks were pooled together.

Germline loops: CDR1 SGHTA, CDR2 FQGNSA. J gave up 2 bases and V 5 bases, and 4 bases lay outside the gene matches. The CDR3 totals 15 residues. Study-level points and caveats: The study identified only 6 or 7 AZD1222 recipients as seropositive at baseline. Within unmutated variant regions lay the reported targets of nearly half of spike-specific TCRs.

For this clone: Its antigen remains unknown.

TCRdb's copy holds only in-frame clones and misses some; the assay was immunoSEQ multiplex PCR. The repertoire holds about 170,000 clones, with roughly 92% as singletons. The receptor's source is an adult in good health. The material sequenced was peripheral blood, taken on day 0 of AZD1222 vaccination. V is TRBV7-2 and J is TRBJ2-2; the match to TRBD2 covers 8 bases. CDR3 loop: CASSRGGPNTGELFF. The CDR3 DNA follows: TGTGCCAGCAGCCGCGGGGGGCCTAACACCGGGGAGCTGTTTTTT.